These 26 T cell receptor beta chains were sequenced from one sample in a study of blood T cell repertoires in COVID-19 (dated by TCRdb to the early 2020s). The method behind the library was the immunoSEQ multiplex PCR assay. TCRdb took this table from immuneACCESS and kept in-frame rearrangements with V and J called. Such tables lack part of the clones; where checked against another copy, unresolved V genes explain under half of the gap, and the rest is unexplained. The sample table records 89,000 or so clones; about 89% of these occur just once. In total, the top ten clones hold around 2.9% of the sample. Sequencing was performed on peripheral blood. These receptors all come from a man aged 50-60 years with COVID-19, enrolled during active disease.

The chain uses TRBV5-1 and TRBJ2-1; TRBD1 agrees at 8 bases. Germline V lookup: CDR1 SGHRS, CDR2 YFSETQ. The CDR3 has 15 amino acids. V lost 4 bases and J lost 1; bases outside the gene matches: 4. DNA of the CDR3: TGCGCCAGCAGCACAACAGGGGGGTCCTACAATGAGCAGTTCTTC. This sequence encodes CASSTTGGSYNEQFF.

The CDR3 DNA sequence: TGCAGCGTTGTGAGGAGAAATCAGCCCCAGCATTTT. Encoded protein: CSVVRRNQPQHF. The chain uses TRBV29-1 and TRBJ1-5; no clear D gene. CDR1 SQVTM and CDR2 ANQGSEA come from the germline V gene. Trimming took off 4 bases at V and 4 bases at J, with 8 bases between the two ends. The length of the CDR3 is 12 residues.

For the CDR3, the DNA is TGTGCCAGCAGTTATGAGACCCCGGGGTTGAAAAACAATCAGCCCCAGCATTTT. Encoded protein: CASSYETPGLKNNQPQHF. The J gene is TRBJ1-5, the V gene TRBV27, with D unresolved. Trimming cost V 4 bases and J 3 bases, with 22 bases left between them. The CDR3 loop spans 18 amino acids. Germline CDR1 and CDR2: MNHEY and SMNVEV (reference sequence).

V is TRBV27 and J is TRBJ1-5, with 10 bases fitting TRBD1. The junction had 10 bases not matched to a gene; V was cut back by 5 bases and J by 9 bases. Germline assignment: CDR1 MNHEY and CDR2 SMNVEV (reference sequence). The CDR3 covers 15 residues. CDR3 coding DNA: TGTGCCAGCAGTCCACGGACAGGGGGAATGGTGCCCCAGCATTTT. This encodes CASSPRTGGMVPQHF.

This chain connects TRBV3-1 (or the pseudogene TRBV3-2) to TRBJ1-3; TRBD1 agrees at 9 bases. The ends lost 2 bases at V and 3 bases at J; junction bases unmatched: 2. The germline CDR1 and CDR2 sequences are LGHDT and YNNKEL (reference sequence). CDR3 length equals 15 residues. CDR3 sequence (DNA): TGTGCCAGCAGCCAAAACAGGGGGCTTGGAAACACCATATATTTT. Its translation: CASSQNRGLGNTIYF.

The count of this clone is one. V gene TRBV11-2 combines with J gene TRBJ2-7; TRBD2 aligns across 8 bases. V trimming: 3 bases; J trimming: 3 bases; junction bases outside the gene matches: 4. Germline V gene sequence: CDR1 SGHAT, CDR2 FQNNGV. This CDR3 is 14 amino acids long. The CDR3 nucleotides read TGTGCCAGCAGCTTCCAGCGGGGGAACTACGAGCAGTACTTC. This gives the protein CASSFQRGNYEQYF.

The chain carries TRBV7-9 and TRBJ1-4, with D unclear. This CDR3 contains 14 residues. Trimming pared 0 bases from V and 4 bases from J, leaving 6 bases between. Per germline, CDR1 SEHNR and CDR2 FQNEAQ (reference sequence). This CDR3 reads CASSLAGSNEKLFF. In nucleotides, the CDR3 is TGTGCCAGCAGCTTAGCGGGGAGTAATGAAAAACTGTTTTTT.

This chain uses TRBV30 with TRBJ2-5; D gene ambiguous. The CDR3 totals 12 residues. V dropped 3 bases and J dropped 5 bases, with 10 bases sitting between them. CDR1 is GTSNPN and CDR2 is SVGIG in the germline V gene (reference sequence). The CDR3 loop is CAWSPMRETQYF. DNA for the CDR3: TGTGCCTGGAGCCCTATGAGGGAGACCCAGTACTTC.

V and J are TRBV10-3 and TRBJ2-1; TRBD1 matches 8 bases. Germline values: CDR1 ENHRY, CDR2 SYGVKD. J lost 4 bases, V lost 4 bases, and 3 bases had no gene match. This CDR3 is 14 amino acids long. The DNA of the CDR3 is TGTGCCATCAGTGGAGGGACAGGATACAATGAGCAGTTCTTC. It specifies CAISGGTGYNEQFF.

The chain carries TRBV30 and TRBJ2-2; 7 nucleotides align to TRBD1. Germline V CDR1 and CDR2: GTSNPN, SVGIG (reference sequence). J gave up 2 bases and V 5 bases, and 5 bases lay outside the gene matches. This CDR3 spans 14 amino acids. The CDR3 bases are TGTGCCTGGCGGACAGGAACCAACACCGGGGAGCTGTTTTTT. Amino acid sequence: CAWRTGTNTGELFF. The complete variable domain, with remaining parts taken from reference TRBV30 and TRBJ2-2, reads SQTIHQWPATLVQPVGSPLSLECTVEGTSNPNLYWYRQAAGRGLQLLFYSVGIGQISSEVPQNLSASRPQDRQFILSSKKLLLSDSGFYLCAWRTGTNTGELFFGEGSRLTVL.

V is TRBV15 and J is TRBJ1-4; unclear D gene. Germline values: CDR1 LNHNV, CDR2 YYDKDF (reference sequence). The CDR3 is 16 residues long. Trimming took off 1 base at V and 0 bases at J, with 9 bases between the two ends. The CDR3 loop is CATSRGTLTTNEKLFF. CDR3 coding DNA: TGTGCCACCAGCAGAGGCACATTGACAACTAATGAAAAACTGTTTTTT.

This chain connects TRBV18 to TRBJ1-3, with D perhaps matching TRBD1 (5 bases). Deletions cut 2 bases from V and 0 bases from J, with 11 bases between. CDR1 KGHSH and CDR2 LQKENI come from the germline V gene. The CDR3 is 16 amino acids. The CDR3, as DNA: TGTGCCAGCTCACCAGGGGAGGGGAGCTCTGGAAACACCATATATTTT. It specifies CASSPGEGSSGNTIYF.

V gene TRBV7-9 combines with J gene TRBJ1-1, with D possibly matching TRBD1 (5 bases). V lost 5 bases and J 6 bases, leaving 10 bases between the germline ends. Germline V lookup: CDR1 SEHNR, CDR2 FQNEAQ (reference sequence). This CDR3 contains 12 residues. This CDR3 is CASSGGVPEAFF. The CDR3 nucleotides read TGTGCCAGCAGCGGGGGGGTCCCTGAAGCTTTCTTT.

The chain couples TRBV13 to TRBJ1-1, with D perhaps TRBD1 (5 bases). The V end was cut by 5 bases, the J end by 8 bases, with 12 bases between. The CDR3 sequence is 12 residues long. CDR1 is PRHDT and CDR2 is FYEKMQ in the germline V gene (reference sequence). CDR3 nucleotide sequence: TGTGCCAGCAGCCTCCAAGGGGTGGAAGCTTTCTTT. Translation gives CASSLQGVEAFF.

The chain employs TRBV7-8 and TRBJ1-2; 7 bases align to TRBD1. The CDR3 covers 14 residues. Germline V gene sequence: CDR1 SGHVS, CDR2 FQNEAQ. Trimming at V came to 5 bases and at J to 8 bases, leaving 11 bases not matched to a gene. CDR3 sequence: CASSPREGAIGYTF. CDR3 DNA sequence: TGTGCCAGCAGCCCGCGAGAGGGGGCGATCGGCTACACCTTC.

In its sample, this clone was seen once. This chain connects TRBV28 to TRBJ1-2; 7 bases are shared with TRBD1. V trimming: 5 bases; J trimming: 7 bases; junction bases outside the gene matches: 16. The CDR3 covers 16 residues. In germline, CDR1 is MDHEN, CDR2 SYDVKM. CDR3 in DNA: TGTGCCAGCAGTACGATCTCCGGGACAGAGAGCTTTGGCTACACCTTC. It codes for CASSTISGTESFGYTF.

The chain carries TRBV7-8 and TRBJ2-1, with 8 nucleotides matching TRBD2. The CDR3 runs 15 residues. After removal of 3 bases from V and 3 bases from J, the junction contained 4 bases not matched to a gene. Germline V gene data show CDR1 as SGHVS and CDR2 as FQNEAQ. In DNA, the CDR3 is TGTGCCAGCAGCTTGTCGGGGGGGCTCTACAATGAGCAGTTCTTC. This translates into CASSLSGGLYNEQFF.

The chain is built from TRBV3-1 (or the pseudogene TRBV3-2) and TRBJ1-2; TRBD1 matches at 7 bases. The CDR3 covers 17 residues. Trimming removed 4 bases from V and 0 bases from J; junction bases left unmatched: 11. Germline V gene lookup returns CDR1 LGHDT and CDR2 YNNKEL (reference sequence). CDR3 residues: CASSPDRVLRANYGYTF. CDR3 DNA sequence: TGTGCCAGCAGCCCCGACAGGGTACTTCGAGCTAACTATGGCTACACCTTC.

The gene calls are TRBV6-5 and TRBJ1-3, with D unclear. The V gene's germline CDR1 is MNHEY and CDR2 SVGAGI. CDR3 length: 14 residues. V was cut by 0 bases and J by 4 bases, with 7 bases left in between. The CDR3 is CASSYSRRGNTIYF. In DNA form, the CDR3 reads TGTGCCAGCAGTTACTCGAGGAGAGGAAACACCATATATTTT.

This sequence joins TRBV2 and TRBJ2-2, with a weak D call TRBD2 (6 bases). This CDR3 is built from 15 residues. From germline, CDR1 is SNHLY and CDR2 FYNNEI. V was clipped by 3 bases and J by 3 bases, with 11 bases between them. CDR3 amino acids: CASSERRGDTGELFF. The CDR3 coding sequence is TGTGCCAGCAGTGAGAGGAGGGGTGACACCGGGGAGCTGTTTTTT.

The V call is TRBV11-2, the J call TRBJ1-6, with D tentatively TRBD1 (5 bases). The CDR3 sequence is 14 residues long. Germline V gene lookup returns CDR1 SGHAT and CDR2 FQNNGV. V shed 3 bases and J shed 10 bases, with 13 bases lying between them. DNA of the CDR3: TGTGCCAGCAGCTTTGCGGGGCGGGGCTCACCCCTCCACTTT. This translates into CASSFAGRGSPLHF.

This chain joins TRBV4-3 and TRBJ2-3; possibly TRBD2 for D (5 bases). The V and J ends lost 4 bases and 3 bases respectively, with 14 bases between them. This CDR3 contains 15 residues. CDR1 is LGHNA and CDR2 is YSLEER in the germline V gene. The CDR3: CASSPQREGTDTQYF. In nucleotides, the CDR3 is TGCGCCAGCAGCCCTCAACGGGAAGGAACAGATACGCAGTATTTT.

This clone appeared once. The rearrangement links TRBV6-6 to TRBJ1-1; the D gene is possibly TRBD1 (6 bases). Germline CDR1 MNHNY, CDR2 SVGAGI (reference sequence). CDR3 length: 14 amino acids. V lost 6 bases and J 10 bases, leaving 21 bases between the germline ends. CDR3 coding DNA: TGTGCCAGCAGCCCAAAGACAGGCTTCCCTAGAGCTTTCTTT. It specifies CASSPKTGFPRAFF.

V gene TRBV9 combines with J gene TRBJ1-3; 7 nucleotides line up with TRBD1. The germline V gene has CDR1 SGDLS and CDR2 YYNGEE. J lost 3 bases, V lost 4 bases, and 7 bases had no gene match. The CDR3 totals 15 residues. The DNA of the CDR3 is TGTGCCAGCAGCTTATCGACAGGGTATGGAAACACCATATATTTT. Its translation is CASSLSTGYGNTIYF.

The chain employs TRBV27 and TRBJ1-5; 7 nucleotides match TRBD1. V shed 3 bases, J shed 0 bases, and the junction held 2 bases outside the gene matches. The CDR3 runs to 15 residues. In germline, CDR1 is MNHEY, CDR2 SMNVEV (reference sequence). This CDR3 reads CASSLGQNSNQPQHF. In nucleotides, the CDR3 is TGTGCCAGCAGTTTGGGACAGAATAGCAATCAGCCCCAGCATTTT.

This chain connects TRBV3-1 (or the pseudogene TRBV3-2) to TRBJ2-7; 9 positions agree with TRBD2. The V segment lost 3 bases and the J segment 5 bases; nucleotides outside the gene matches: 8. The CDR3 length is 15 residues. Germline lookup yields CDR1 LGHDT and CDR2 YNNKEL (reference sequence). As DNA, the CDR3 is TGTGCCAGCAGCCAGGGAATAGCGGGGGCTCACGAGCAGTACTTC. It encodes CASSQGIAGAHEQYF.